Here is one TCR beta chain with its context. This clone was seen only once. This receptor's antigen is unknown. Qualities for individual bases were not recorded, and no much larger clone is one base off. The immunoSEQ Assay, a bias-controlled multiplex PCR, was used to amplify TCRbeta CDR3 regions from genomic DNA. Per the authors' processing: The number of nucleated cells in each sample was estimated from the amplification of reference gene primers within the assay. To quantify the absolute abundance of each unique TCRbeta CDR3 rearrangement, sequence reads were collapsed and filtered. Productive Simpson clonality was computed per sample as the square root of Simpson's diversity index over productive rearrangements. TCRdb provides this immuneACCESS table in a form limited to in-frame rearrangements. Some clones are lacking; in checked studies, under half of them reflect an unresolved V gene, and why the rest are absent is not known. V and J calls and clone size are given by that table; D and trimming were obtained from the DNA. The sample table holds about 90,000 clones, of which more than 85% were seen once. Approximately 2.2% of the sample goes to the ten largest clones.

Each collaborating institution followed its own protocols to collect whole blood in K2EDTA tubes. Collaborator samples were shipped for TCRbeta analysis as frozen whole blood, isolated PBMCs, or DNA extracted from either sample type. The entry originates in a study of blood T cell repertoires in COVID-19 (dated by TCRdb to the early 2020s). Looking at the study overall: Samples covering the acute and convalescent phases of COVID-19 were provided by collaborators in the United States, Italy and Spain. The repertoires were made available in a free public database intended to serve as a resource for research on the immune response to SARS-CoV-2. Where available, HLA class I and class II types were taken from metadata supplied by the sample provider and were not determined by assay-based typing. The dataset comprised deeply sampled blood TCRbeta repertoires from subjects exposed to, actively infected with, or recovered from COVID-19. The material from the prospective study consisted of cDNA or gDNA derived from T cells, B-cell-depleted T cells, or PBMCs. Samples were obtained from the ongoing ImmuneRACE study (first 160 participants) and from about 1,300 subjects provided by 6 global collaborators. A de-identified subject ID, COVID-19 status, age in years and sex were almost always included in the sample metadata.

Summary of the overall study and its limitations: The quantity of clinical and demographic metadata differed by source and by participant and was supplied without curation.

The cysteine opens and the phenylalanine closes a CDR3 of 12 amino acids. The kept DNA is CDR3 alone, 36 bases in frame from the first base. V lost 6 bases and J lost 2 bases; the stretch between them is 7 bases long. Via the germline V gene, CDR1 is KGHSH and CDR2 LQKENI. The chain couples TRBV18 to TRBJ1-1; the D gene identity is not certain. Sample: peripheral blood. The receptor's source is a human donor with active COVID-19. The donor label of this sample is uncertain. The nucleotides are TGTGCCAGCTCGTCCTATAACACTGAAGCTTTCTTT. Its translation is CASSSYNTEAFF.